This TCR beta chain came from a study of control samples from healthy donors and cancer patients (dated by TCRdb to 2019 to 2021). The library relied on the immunoSEQ multiplex PCR assay. TCRdb limited this immuneACCESS table to in-frame rearrangements with V and J called. A share of clones is missing; checked studies link under half to unresolved V genes, and the rest is unexplained. Recorded for this sample are over 200,000 clones; approximately 80% of them occurred a single time. The leading ten clones occupy roughly 15% of the sample. Only a few counts were recorded for this clone. It lacks a known antigen. Within one base of it there is no much larger clone, and no base qualities were kept. Looking up the germline V gene (reference sequence) yields CDR1 GTSNPN and CDR2 SVGIG. The junction shows trimming of 5 bases on V and 4 bases on J, and the gene matches do not reach 7 bases of it. Including cysteine and phenylalanine, the CDR3 has 13 amino acids. The entry retains the CDR3 DNA only, 39 bases that are in frame from base 1.

What was sequenced was PBMCs. The clonotype was recovered from a woman aged 55-70 years with lung cancer. Recombination joined TRBV30 with TRBJ2-7; 8 junctional bases match TRBD1. The DNA sequence is TGTGCCTGGGTTGGACAGGGTGGTTACGAGCAGTACTTC. Protein translation: CAWVGQGGYEQYF.